This T cell receptor (beta chain) was captured by sequencing in a study of T-cell reconstitution after alpha-beta-depleted transplantation in children. Study-wide findings and caveats: Surviving recipient T cells and thymic progenitors underlay high day-60 TCRbeta diversity in some patients.

This clonotype was seen a few times. What it binds is unknown. The authors prepared the TCRbeta library with unique molecular identifiers. TCRdb processed the PCR reads anew with MiXCR; each CDR3 protein has one entry. The sample yields 90,000 to 130,000 distinct CDR3 sequences, approximately 6.4% seen once. V was clipped by 3 bases and J by 1 base, with 10 bases between them. Per the germline V gene, CDR1 is MDHEN and CDR2 is SYDVKM. This CDR3 contains 14 residues. This rearrangement joins TRBV28 to TRBJ2-7; possibly TRBD1 for D (5 bases). This receptor was identified in a male patient under 10 years old who had a stem cell transplant for acute lymphoblastic leukemia, so the T cells may come from the graft donor. The sequencing used PBMCs, mostly from graft donor cells, collected 360 days after TCRalphabeta/CD19-depleted stem cell transplant. CDR3 protein: CASSFRQSSYEQYF. The CDR3 nucleotides read TGTGCCAGCAGTTTTCGACAGTCTTCCTACGAGCAGTACTTC. The full variable domain, completed using reference TRBV28 and TRBJ2-7, is DVKVTQSSRYLVKRTGEKVFLECVQDMDHENMFWYRQDPGLGLRLIYFSYDVKMKEKGDIPEGYSVSREKKERFSLILESASTNQTSMYLCASSFRQSSYEQYFGPGTRLTVT.